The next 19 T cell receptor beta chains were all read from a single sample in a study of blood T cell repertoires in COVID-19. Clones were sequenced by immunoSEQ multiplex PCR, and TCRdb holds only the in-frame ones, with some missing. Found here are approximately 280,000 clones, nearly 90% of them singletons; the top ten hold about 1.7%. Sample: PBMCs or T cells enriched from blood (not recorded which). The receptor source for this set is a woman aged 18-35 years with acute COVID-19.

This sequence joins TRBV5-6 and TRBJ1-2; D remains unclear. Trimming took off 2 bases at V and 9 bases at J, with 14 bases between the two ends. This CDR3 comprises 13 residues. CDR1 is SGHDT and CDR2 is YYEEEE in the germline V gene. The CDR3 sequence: CASSFGEGRRYTF. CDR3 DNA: TGTGCCAGCAGCTTTGGGGAGGGTAGGCGCTACACCTTC.

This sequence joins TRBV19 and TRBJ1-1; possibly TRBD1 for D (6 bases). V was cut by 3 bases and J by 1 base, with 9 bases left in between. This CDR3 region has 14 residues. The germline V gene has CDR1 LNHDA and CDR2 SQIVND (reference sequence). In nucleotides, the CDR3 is TGTGCCAGTAGTATCACAGGGCCGAACACTGAAGCTTTCTTT. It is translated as CASSITGPNTEAFF. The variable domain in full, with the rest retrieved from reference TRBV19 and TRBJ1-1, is DGGITQSPKYLFRKEGQNVTLSCEQNLNHDAMYWYRQDPGQGLRLIYYSQIVNDFQKGDIAEGYSVSREKKESFPLTVTSAQKNPTAFYLCASSITGPNTEAFFGQGTRLTVV.

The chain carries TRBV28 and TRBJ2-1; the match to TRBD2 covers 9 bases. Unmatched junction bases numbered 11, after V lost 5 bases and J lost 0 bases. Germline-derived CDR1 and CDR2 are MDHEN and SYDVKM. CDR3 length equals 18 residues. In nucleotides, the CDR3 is TGTGCCAGCAGTCCGGGACTAGCTTCAGTTGGCTCCTACAATGAGCAGTTCTTC. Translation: CASSPGLASVGSYNEQFF.

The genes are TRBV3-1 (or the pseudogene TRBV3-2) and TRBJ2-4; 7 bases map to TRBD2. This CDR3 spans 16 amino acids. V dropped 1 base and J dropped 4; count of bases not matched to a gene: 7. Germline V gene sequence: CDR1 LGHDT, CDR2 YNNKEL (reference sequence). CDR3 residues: CASSQASWGGKNIQYF. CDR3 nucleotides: TGTGCCAGCAGCCAAGCATCATGGGGGGGAAAAAACATTCAGTACTTC.

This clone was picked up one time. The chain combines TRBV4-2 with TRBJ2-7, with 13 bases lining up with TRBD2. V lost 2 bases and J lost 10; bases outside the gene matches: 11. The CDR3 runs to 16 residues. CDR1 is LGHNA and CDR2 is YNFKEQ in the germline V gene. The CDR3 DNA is TGTGCCAGCAGCCAACCGTGGACTAGCGGGAGTTCCGAACAGTACTTC. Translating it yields CASSQPWTSGSSEQYF.

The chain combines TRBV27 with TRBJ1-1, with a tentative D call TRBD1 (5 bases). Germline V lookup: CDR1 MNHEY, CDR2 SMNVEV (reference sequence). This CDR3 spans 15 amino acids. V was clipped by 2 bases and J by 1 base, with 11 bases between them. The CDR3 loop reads CASSLRGWGNTEAFF. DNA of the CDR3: TGTGCCAGCAGTTTAAGGGGTTGGGGGAACACTGAAGCTTTCTTT.

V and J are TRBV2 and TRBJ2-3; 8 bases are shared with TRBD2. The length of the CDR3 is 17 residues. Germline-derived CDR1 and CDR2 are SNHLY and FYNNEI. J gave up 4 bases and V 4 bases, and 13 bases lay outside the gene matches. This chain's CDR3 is CASSARLRGRFSDTQYF. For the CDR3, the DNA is TGTGCCAGCAGTGCGCGTTTGCGCGGGAGGTTCTCAGATACGCAGTATTTT.

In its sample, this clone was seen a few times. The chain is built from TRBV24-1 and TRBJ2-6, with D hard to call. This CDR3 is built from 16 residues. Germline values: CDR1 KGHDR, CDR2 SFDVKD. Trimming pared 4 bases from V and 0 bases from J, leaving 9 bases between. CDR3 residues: CATSDPSLSGANVLTF. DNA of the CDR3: TGTGCCACCAGTGACCCGTCCCTCTCTGGGGCCAACGTCCTGACTTTC.

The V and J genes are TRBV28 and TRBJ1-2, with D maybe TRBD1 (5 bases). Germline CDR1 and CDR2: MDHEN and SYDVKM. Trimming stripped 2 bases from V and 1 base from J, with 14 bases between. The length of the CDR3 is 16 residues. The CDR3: CASSLRGSMSNYGYTF. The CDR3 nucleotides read TGTGCCAGCAGTTTAAGGGGATCGATGAGTAACTATGGCTACACCTTC.

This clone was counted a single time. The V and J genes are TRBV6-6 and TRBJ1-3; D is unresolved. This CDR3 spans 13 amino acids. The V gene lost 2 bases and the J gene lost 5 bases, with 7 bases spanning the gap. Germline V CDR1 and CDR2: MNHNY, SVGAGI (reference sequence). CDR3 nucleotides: TGTGCCAGCAGTTACGAGGGCAGAAACACCATATATTTT. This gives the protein CASSYEGRNTIYF.

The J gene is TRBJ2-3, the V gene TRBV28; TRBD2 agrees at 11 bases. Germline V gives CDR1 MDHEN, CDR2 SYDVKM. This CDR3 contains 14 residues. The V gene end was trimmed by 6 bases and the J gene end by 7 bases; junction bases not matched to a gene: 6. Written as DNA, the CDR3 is TGTGCCAGCAGGGTAGCGGGAGGGACTTATACGCAGTATTTT. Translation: CASRVAGGTYTQYF.

This CDR3 is CASTRGVQETQYF. The CDR3 nucleotides read TGTGCCAGCACCCGCGGGGTCCAAGAGACCCAGTACTTC. The J gene is TRBJ2-5, the V gene TRBV7-2; TRBD2 is a possible D gene (6 bases). This CDR3 is built from 13 residues. Trimming cost V 7 bases and J 1 base, with 10 bases left between them. Germline CDR1 reads SGHTA; CDR2 reads FQGNSA.

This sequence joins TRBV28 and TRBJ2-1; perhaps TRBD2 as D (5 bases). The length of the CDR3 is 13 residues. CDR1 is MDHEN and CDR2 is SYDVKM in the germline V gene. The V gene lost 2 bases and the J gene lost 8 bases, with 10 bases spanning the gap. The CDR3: CASSLEGRDEQFF. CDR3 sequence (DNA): TGTGCCAGCAGTTTAGAGGGCCGGGATGAGCAGTTCTTC.

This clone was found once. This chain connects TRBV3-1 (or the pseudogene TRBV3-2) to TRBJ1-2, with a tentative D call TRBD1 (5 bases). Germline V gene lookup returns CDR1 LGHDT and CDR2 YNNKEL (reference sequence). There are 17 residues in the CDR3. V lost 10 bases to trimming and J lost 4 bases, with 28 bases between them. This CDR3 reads CATPAKGSGTGLYGYTF. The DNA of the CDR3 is TGTGCCACCCCAGCCAAAGGTTCAGGGACTGGACTCTATGGCTACACCTTC.

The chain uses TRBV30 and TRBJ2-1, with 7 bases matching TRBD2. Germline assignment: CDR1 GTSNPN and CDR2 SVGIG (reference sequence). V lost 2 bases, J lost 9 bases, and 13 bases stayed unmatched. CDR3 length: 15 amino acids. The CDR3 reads CAWSRAGVSVFEQFF. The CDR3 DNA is TGTGCCTGGAGTCGGGCGGGAGTCTCCGTCTTTGAGCAGTTCTTC.

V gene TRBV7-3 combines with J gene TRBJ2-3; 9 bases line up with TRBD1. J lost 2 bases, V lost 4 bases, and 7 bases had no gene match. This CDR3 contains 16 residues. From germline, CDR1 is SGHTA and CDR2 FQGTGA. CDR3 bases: TGTGCCAGCAGCTCACGACAGGGGGTCACCACAGATACGCAGTATTTT. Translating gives CASSSRQGVTTDTQYF.

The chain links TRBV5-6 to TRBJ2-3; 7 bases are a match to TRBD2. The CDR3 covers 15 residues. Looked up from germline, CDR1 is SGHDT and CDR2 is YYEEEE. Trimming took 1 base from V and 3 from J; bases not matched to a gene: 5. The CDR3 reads CASSLPGGETDTQYF. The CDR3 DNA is TGTGCCAGCAGCTTGCCGGGGGGAGAGACAGATACGCAGTATTTT.

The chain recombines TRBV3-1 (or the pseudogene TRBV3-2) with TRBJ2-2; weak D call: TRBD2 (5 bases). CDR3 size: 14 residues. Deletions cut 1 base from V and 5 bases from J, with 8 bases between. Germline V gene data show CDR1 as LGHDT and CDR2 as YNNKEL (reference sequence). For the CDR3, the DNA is TGTGCCAGCAGCCAAGCATCGGGGACCGGGGAGCTGTTTTTT. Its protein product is CASSQASGTGELFF.

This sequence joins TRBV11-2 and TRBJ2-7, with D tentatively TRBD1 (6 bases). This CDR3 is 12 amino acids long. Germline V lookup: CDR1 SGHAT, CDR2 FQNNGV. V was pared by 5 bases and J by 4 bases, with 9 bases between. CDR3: CASSKQGYEQYF. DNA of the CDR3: TGTGCCAGCAGCAAACAGGGATACGAGCAGTACTTC.